Presented here are 30 T cell receptor beta chains from one specimen sequenced in a study of T cells of healthy individuals listed by TCRdb under 2018. Receptors were amplified or captured by 5' RACE. The run used an Illumina MiSeq. TCRdb reprocessing: public reads trimmed at Q25 with fastp, clones called with MiXCR, in-frame beta chains kept. Entries are consolidated by CDR3 protein sequence, retaining the most common genes and DNA. The sample contains 41,000 or so distinct CDR3 sequences, about 4.5% of them found a single time. The biggest ten clones account for 9.2% of the sample. These receptors were taken from a human donor in good health.

This clonotype showed up just a few times. This sequence joins TRBV29-1 and TRBJ2-3, with D perhaps matching TRBD2 (6 bases). Germline V gives CDR1 SQVTM, CDR2 ANQGSEA. The CDR3 length is 15 residues. V was shortened by 5 bases and J by 2 bases, with 17 bases between the two germline ends. CDR3 in DNA: TGCAGCGTTCCTACCTCGCGGCGGGACACAGATACGCAGTATTTT. Its protein is CSVPTSRRDTDTQYF.

This clonotype was detected ten times or more. The V call is TRBV5-1, the J call TRBJ1-1; unclear D gene. Germline V gives CDR1 SGHRS, CDR2 YFSETQ. The CDR3 runs 13 residues. Trimming pared 5 bases from V and 3 bases from J, leaving 11 bases between. This CDR3 is CASRRVSDTEAFF. CDR3 DNA sequence: TGCGCCAGCAGGAGGGTATCGGACACTGAAGCTTTCTTT.

The rearrangement links TRBV7-2 to TRBJ2-3; D unclear. CDR3 size: 14 residues. Between the trimmed V and J ends, which lost 5 bases and 1 base, there was a span of 10 bases. From germline, CDR1 is SGHTA and CDR2 FQGNSA. The CDR3 spells CASSRRARTDTQYF. CDR3 nucleotide sequence: TGTGCCAGCAGCCGCCGGGCCCGCACAGATACGCAGTATTTT.

This clonotype was detected a few times. The chain carries TRBV15 and TRBJ1-1; D unclear. The CDR3 loop spans 15 amino acids. With 2 bases removed from V and 2 bases from J, the gap between germline ends came to 12 bases. Germline values: CDR1 LNHNV, CDR2 YYDKDF (reference sequence). The CDR3 nucleotides are TGTGCCACCAGCAGATCCCGGGCGGGCAACACTGAAGCTTTCTTT. As protein: CATSRSRAGNTEAFF.

This clonotype was detected many times. The chain employs TRBV7-9 and TRBJ1-1; D call uncertain. The germline V gene has CDR1 SEHNR and CDR2 FQNEAQ (reference sequence). CDR3 size: 15 residues. The V end was cut by 2 bases, the J end by 4 bases, with 14 bases between. The CDR3 sequence: CASSLSLGKGTEAFF. In nucleotides, the CDR3 is TGTGCCAGCAGCTTATCGTTGGGCAAAGGCACTGAAGCTTTCTTT. The full variable domain, its missing parts supplied by reference TRBV7-9 and TRBJ1-1, is DTGVSQNPRHKITKRGQNVTFRCDPISEHNRLYWYRQTLGQGPEFLTYFQNEAQLEKSRLLSDRFSAERPKGSFSTLEIQRTEQGDSAMYLCASSLSLGKGTEAFFGQGTRLTVV.

The chain recombines TRBV5-1 with TRBJ2-7; D is uncertain. CDR1 and CDR2 from the germline V gene are SGHRS and YFSETQ. This CDR3 has 17 amino acids. V lost 0 bases and J 5 bases, leaving 21 bases between the germline ends. Here the CDR3 reads CASSLDGSAASLNEQYF. DNA for the CDR3: TGCGCCAGCAGCTTGGATGGGTCGGCAGCCAGCCTAAACGAGCAGTACTTC. Looking up the rest from reference TRBV5-1 and TRBJ2-7 gives the full variable domain: KAGVTQTPRYLIKTRGQQVTLSCSPISGHRSVSWYQQTPGQGLQFLFEYFSETQRNKGNFPGRFSGRQFSNSRSEMNVSTLELGDSALYLCASSLDGSAASLNEQYFGPGTRLTVT.

This clonotype has at least ten counts. CDR3 in amino acids: CSARDGSSVRTEAFF. CDR3 DNA sequence: TGCAGTGCTAGAGATGGTAGCTCAGTACGGACTGAAGCTTTCTTT. The chain combines TRBV20-1 with TRBJ1-1; D is uncertain. The CDR3 totals 15 residues. Trimming cost V 0 bases and J 5 bases, with 16 bases left between them. In germline, CDR1 is DFQATT, CDR2 SNEGSKA (reference sequence).

The rearrangement links TRBV7-9 to TRBJ1-2; D is ambiguous. The CDR3 covers 13 residues. Germline CDR1 and CDR2: SEHNR and FQNEAQ (reference sequence). V lost 2 bases and J 3 bases, leaving 7 bases between the germline ends. CDR3 protein: CASSLRRDYGYTF. For the CDR3, the DNA is TGTGCCAGCAGCTTAAGGCGGGACTATGGCTACACCTTC.

This clonotype was observed at least ten times. This chain links TRBV20-1 with TRBJ2-3; 8 nucleotides match TRBD2. The J segment lost 9 bases and the V segment lost 3 bases, leaving 2 bases of the junction unmatched. This CDR3 is built from 11 residues. The germline CDR1 and CDR2 sequences are DFQATT and SNEGSKA (reference sequence). The CDR3 sequence is CSARTSATQYF. CDR3 bases: TGCAGTGCTAGGACTAGCGCGACGCAGTATTTT.

V and J are TRBV6-5 and TRBJ2-3; D possibly corresponds to TRBD1 (6 bases). Germline V lookup: CDR1 MNHEY, CDR2 SVGAGI. The CDR3 runs 14 residues. Between the trimmed V and J ends, which lost 0 bases and 7 bases, there was a span of 11 bases. The CDR3 spells CASSYSRGINTQYF. The CDR3, as DNA: TGTGCCAGCAGTTACTCGAGGGGGATTAATACGCAGTATTTT.

This clonotype was observed at least ten times. V is TRBV6-6 and J is TRBJ1-5, with D unresolved. Per germline, CDR1 MNHNY and CDR2 SVGAGI (reference sequence). There are 12 residues in the CDR3. The ends were cut back, 5 bases at V and 6 bases at J, with 8 bases in the middle. The CDR3 region is CASSPPGQPQHF. The CDR3 DNA follows: TGTGCCAGCAGTCCACCTGGTCAGCCCCAGCATTTT.

This clonotype has a count of ten or more. This chain joins TRBV7-8 and TRBJ2-7; 7 nucleotides align to TRBD2. J lost 6 bases, V lost 2 bases, and 13 bases had no gene match. Germline V CDR1 and CDR2: SGHVS, FQNEAQ. The CDR3 is made up of 16 amino acids. CDR3 in amino acids: CASSLTGSGAGLEQYF. The CDR3 DNA follows: TGTGCCAGCAGCTTAACGGGGAGCGGGGCCGGTCTCGAGCAGTACTTC. Together with reference TRBV7-8 and TRBJ2-7, the CDR3 gives the full variable domain: GAGVSQSPRYKVAKRGQDVALRCDPISGHVSLFWYQQALGQGPEFLTYFQNEAQLDKSGLPSDRFFAERPEGSVSTLKIQRTQQEDSAVYLCASSLTGSGAGLEQYFGPGTRLTVT.

This clonotype was picked up many times. The V and J genes are TRBV6-2 or TRBV6-3 and TRBJ2-6; the D is unclear. In germline, CDR1 is MNHEY, CDR2 SVGEGT. This CDR3 spans 14 amino acids. V lost 3 bases and J 2 bases, leaving 5 bases between the germline ends. The CDR3 spells CASSYLAGANVLTF. The CDR3 DNA sequence: TGTGCCAGCAGTTATCTTGCTGGGGCCAACGTCCTGACTTTC.

In this sample, this clonotype turned up a few times. This chain links TRBV7-9 with TRBJ2-1, with a possible D match to TRBD2 (5 bases). Trimming took 6 bases from V and 4 from J, leaving 19 bases between them. Germline CDR1 reads SEHNR; CDR2 reads FQNEAQ (reference sequence). CDR3 length: 16 residues. CDR3 nucleotides: TGTGCCAGCAGTCCTTGGACGGACTCCAGATACAATGAGCAGTTCTTC. Its translation: CASSPWTDSRYNEQFF. Full variable domain (rest looked up from reference TRBV7-9 and TRBJ2-1): DTGVSQNPRHKITKRGQNVTFRCDPISEHNRLYWYRQTLGQGPEFLTYFQNEAQLEKSRLLSDRFSAERPKGSFSTLEIQRTEQGDSAMYLCASSPWTDSRYNEQFFGPGTRLTVL.

This clonotype was seen repeatedly, ten times or more. J is TRBJ2-7 and V is TRBV28, with 8 bases fitting TRBD1. The V segment lost 8 bases and the J segment 0 bases; nucleotides outside the gene matches: 6. The CDR3 totals 14 residues. Germline V gene lookup returns CDR1 MDHEN and CDR2 SYDVKM. CDR3 in amino acids: CASSTGATSYEQYF. In DNA, the CDR3 is TGTGCCAGCTCGACAGGGGCCACCTCCTACGAGCAGTACTTC.

This clonotype was found many times. The gene calls are TRBV5-1 and TRBJ2-1; 9 bases agree with TRBD1. The V gene's germline CDR1 is SGHRS and CDR2 YFSETQ. With 0 bases clipped from V and 9 bases from J, the junction kept 7 bases outside the gene matches. The CDR3 covers 15 residues. This CDR3 reads CASSLGTGDWGEQFF. The CDR3 DNA sequence: TGCGCCAGCAGCTTGGGGACAGGGGATTGGGGTGAGCAGTTCTTC.

The J gene is TRBJ2-1, the V gene TRBV2; D remains ambiguous. The CDR3 is 13 residues long. CDR1 is SNHLY, CDR2 FYNNEI, per germline. Trimming took 7 bases from V and 4 from J, leaving 11 bases between them. Written as DNA, the CDR3 is TGTGCCAGCACCAAAAGAGAGTACAATGAGCAGTTCTTC. Translation gives CASTKREYNEQFF.

There are a few counts of this clonotype. The rearrangement joins TRBV2 to TRBJ1-4, with D unresolved. The germline V gene has CDR1 SNHLY and CDR2 FYNNEI. CDR3 length: 13 residues. Trimming removed 3 bases from V and 5 bases from J, with 7 bases in between. The CDR3 here is CASSDDGNEKLFF. CDR3 DNA: TGTGCCAGCAGTGATGACGGAAATGAAAAACTGTTTTTT. The whole variable domain, filled in from reference TRBV2 and TRBJ1-4, reads EPEVTQTPSHQVTQMGQEVILRCVPISNHLYFYWYRQILGQKVEFLVSFYNNEISEKSEIFDDQFSVERPDGSNFTLKIRSTKLEDSAMYFCASSDDGNEKLFFGSGTQLSVL.

This clonotype was seen at least ten times. This chain connects TRBV29-1 to TRBJ1-2, with 7 bases lining up with TRBD1. Germline CDR1 reads SQVTM; CDR2 reads ANQGSEA. With V trimmed by 6 bases and J by 4 bases, 14 bases remained unmatched. The CDR3 sequence is 15 residues long. CDR3 sequence: CSVTPNLGQLYGYTF. The CDR3 nucleotides are TGCAGCGTGACTCCGAACCTGGGACAGCTCTATGGCTACACCTTC.

The chain employs TRBV28 and TRBJ2-5; D unclear. CDR1 is MDHEN, CDR2 SYDVKM, per germline. The CDR3 is 12 residues long. The V and J ends lost 10 bases and 4 bases respectively, with 13 bases between them. CDR3 in amino acids: CATRASGETQYF. CDR3 DNA sequence: TGTGCCACTCGCGCCTCTGGAGAGACCCAGTACTTC.

Ten or more counts support this clonotype. V is TRBV11-2 and J is TRBJ2-2, with D maybe TRBD1 (6 bases). Germline V lookup: CDR1 SGHAT, CDR2 FQNNGV. The ends were cut back, 2 bases at V and 2 bases at J, with 15 bases in the middle. The CDR3 is 17 amino acids. The CDR3: CASSLSIWDTNTGELFF. The CDR3 DNA is TGTGCCAGCAGCTTAAGTATATGGGACACCAACACCGGGGAGCTGTTTTTT. Using reference TRBV11-2 and TRBJ2-2 for the parts outside the CDR3, the full variable domain is EAGVAQSPRYKIIEKRQSVAFWCNPISGHATLYWYQQILGQGPKLLIQFQNNGVVDDSQLPKDRFSAERLKGVDSTLKIQPAKLEDSAVYLCASSLSIWDTNTGELFFGEGSRLTVL.

The rearrangement joins TRBV12-3 or TRBV12-4 to TRBJ1-1, with a weak D call TRBD1 (6 bases). This CDR3 has 13 residues. V was pared by 7 bases and J by 5 bases, with 14 bases between. CDR3 in DNA: TGTGCCAGCATATTCGGGGGCGAAACTGAAGCTTTCTTT. This translates into CASIFGGETEAFF.

This clonotype came up many times. This chain joins TRBV29-1 and TRBJ2-3, with D unresolved. Trimming took 8 bases from V and 7 from J, leaving 22 bases between them. The germline CDR1 and CDR2 sequences are SQVTM and ANQGSEA. The CDR3 is made up of 14 amino acids. The CDR3 sequence: CSIYLLDPLYTQYF. The CDR3 DNA reads TGCAGCATTTATCTACTGGATCCTTTATATACGCAGTATTTT.

The sample holds many counts of this clonotype. This sequence joins TRBV10-3 and TRBJ1-2; D uncertain. CDR1 is ENHRY, CDR2 SYGVKD, per germline. The V and J ends lost 3 bases and 8 bases respectively, with 16 bases between them. This CDR3 has 14 residues. The CDR3 here is CAISDPTRLKGYTF. Written as DNA, the CDR3 is TGTGCCATCAGTGACCCAACCCGCTTGAAGGGCTACACCTTC.

There are many counts of this clonotype. This chain uses TRBV29-1 with TRBJ2-3; no reliable D call. Trimming stripped 6 bases from V and 2 bases from J, with 3 bases between. Germline assignment: CDR1 SQVTM and CDR2 ANQGSEA. The CDR3 consists of 10 residues. The CDR3 sequence: CSVLTDTQYF. CDR3 sequence (DNA): TGCAGCGTACTCACAGATACGCAGTATTTT.

This rearrangement joins TRBV6-1 to TRBJ2-1; 8 bases match TRBD2. Germline V lookup: CDR1 MNHNS, CDR2 SASEGT. CDR3 size: 16 residues. J gave up 5 bases and V 2 bases, and 8 bases lay outside the gene matches. CDR3 amino acids: CASSEWRTSTDNEQFF. The CDR3 region has the DNA TGTGCCAGCAGTGAATGGCGGACTAGCACAGACAATGAGCAGTTCTTC.

This clonotype was seen a few times. The CDR3 spells CASSLGPPLAGGADTQYF. The CDR3 nucleotides are TGTGCCAGCAGCTTAGGCCCCCCCCTAGCGGGAGGGGCAGATACGCAGTATTTT. The rearrangement uses TRBV7-2 and TRBJ2-3; 12 nucleotides match TRBD2. This CDR3 has 18 amino acids. Germline assignment: CDR1 SGHTA and CDR2 FQGNSA. V shed 1 base, J shed 4 bases, and the junction held 9 bases outside the gene matches.

Only a few counts were recorded for this clonotype. The chain carries TRBV5-4 and TRBJ2-7, with a weak D call TRBD2 (6 bases). CDR3 size: 15 residues. Germline V gene sequence: CDR1 SGHNT, CDR2 YYREEE (reference sequence). V lost 3 bases, J lost 3 bases, and 16 bases lay in between. CDR3 DNA: TGTGCCAGCAGCTCTCCGGGACTGTTAAACTACGAGCAGTACTTC. This gives the protein CASSSPGLLNYEQYF.

Only a few counts were recorded for this clonotype. V and J are TRBV19 and TRBJ1-5; TRBD1 might be the D (6 bases). The CDR3 runs to 16 residues. Trimming stripped 5 bases from V and 9 bases from J, with 23 bases between. Germline lookup yields CDR1 LNHDA and CDR2 SQIVND (reference sequence). The CDR3 sequence is CASSHPPRGRWLPQHF. CDR3 nucleotides: TGTGCCAGTAGTCACCCTCCCAGGGGTCGTTGGTTGCCCCAGCATTTT.

This clonotype has at least ten counts. This rearrangement joins TRBV4-2 to TRBJ1-4; no clear D gene. The germline V and J ends were trimmed by 5 bases and 2 bases, with 9 bases remaining between them. CDR1 is LGHNA, CDR2 YNFKEQ, per germline. The CDR3 sequence is 14 residues long. The CDR3 protein is CASSSRTTNEKLFF. In DNA, the CDR3 is TGTGCCAGCAGCTCCCGGACCACTAATGAAAAACTGTTTTTT.